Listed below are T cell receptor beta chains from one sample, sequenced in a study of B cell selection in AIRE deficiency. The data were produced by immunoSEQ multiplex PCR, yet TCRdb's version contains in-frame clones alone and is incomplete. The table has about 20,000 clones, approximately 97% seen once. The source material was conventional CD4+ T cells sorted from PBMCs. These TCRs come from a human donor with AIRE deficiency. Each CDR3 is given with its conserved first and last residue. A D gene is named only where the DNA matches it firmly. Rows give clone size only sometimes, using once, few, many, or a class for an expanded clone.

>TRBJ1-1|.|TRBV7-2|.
TGTGCCAGCAGCCAGGCCATGAACACTGAAGCTTTCTTT
CASSQAMNTEAFF
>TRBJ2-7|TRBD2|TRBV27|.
TGTGCCAGCAGTTTAAGACTAGCGTCCTACGAGCAGTACTTC
CASSLRLASYEQYF
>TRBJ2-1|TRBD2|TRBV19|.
TGTGCCAGTACCACGCGGGGGGGGCCAACAAACAATGAGCAGTTCTTC
CASTTRGGPTNNEQFF
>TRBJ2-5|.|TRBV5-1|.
TGCGCCAGCAGCCTGGTTCCGGGGGAGACCCAGTACTTC
CASSLVPGETQYF
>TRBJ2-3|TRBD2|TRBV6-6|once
TGTGCCAGCATAGGAGGGACTAGCGGGACAGATACGCAGTATTTT
CASIGGTSGTDTQYF
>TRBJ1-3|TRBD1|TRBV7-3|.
TGTGCCAGCAGCTCCGGGACAGCCGGACGTGGAAACACCATATATTTT
CASSSGTAGRGNTIYF
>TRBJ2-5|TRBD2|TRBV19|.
TGTGCCAGTAGTATGACTAGCGGGAGGGCCCGGGGCCAAGAGACCCAGTACTTC
CASSMTSGRARGQETQYF
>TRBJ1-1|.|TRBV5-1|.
TGCGCCAGCAGCTTGGCCGGGGTTCCGAACACTGAAGCTTTCTTT
CASSLAGVPNTEAFF
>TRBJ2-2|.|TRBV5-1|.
TGCGCCAGCAGCTTGGTGGTAGGGATGAGCACCGGGGAGCTGTTTTTT
CASSLVVGMSTGELFF
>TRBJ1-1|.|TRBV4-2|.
TGTGCCAGCAGCCAAGATCCCGCCGGGGCCACTGAAGCTTTCTTT
CASSQDPAGATEAFF
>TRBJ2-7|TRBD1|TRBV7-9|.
TGTGCCAGCAGACTTAGTACTCCGGGACAGGGTGGGTACGAGCAGTACTTC
CASRLSTPGQGGYEQYF
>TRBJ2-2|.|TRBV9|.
TGTGCCAGCACCTCCCAGGGAATGTTTAACACCGGGGAGCTGTTTTTT
CASTSQGMFNTGELFF
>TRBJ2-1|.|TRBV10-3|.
TGTGCCATCAGTGAAGACGGGGCTGAGCAGTTCTTC
CAISEDGAEQFF
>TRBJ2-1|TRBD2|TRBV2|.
TGTGCCAGCAGTCGGACTAGCGGGGGGGCATTGGAGCAGTTCTTC
CASSRTSGGALEQFF
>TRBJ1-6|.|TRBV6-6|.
TGTGCCAGCAGCCTGAGGGGTTATAATTCACCCCTCCACTTT
CASSLRGYNSPLHF
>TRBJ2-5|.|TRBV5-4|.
TGTGCCAGCAGCTTGGATTTTGGGGAGACCCAGTACTTC
CASSLDFGETQYF
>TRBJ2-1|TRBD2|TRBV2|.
TGTGCCAGCAGAGAGACGGGGGGCTCCTACAATGAGCAGTTCTTC
CASRETGGSYNEQFF
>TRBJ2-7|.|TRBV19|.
TGTGCCAGTAGTACCCAAACAGGGAGTACGTCATACGAGCAGTACTTC
CASSTQTGSTSYEQYF
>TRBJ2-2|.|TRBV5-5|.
TGTGCCAGCAGGTTCACCGGGGAGCTGTTTTTT
CASRFTGELFF
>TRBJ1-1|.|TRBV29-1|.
TGCAGCGTCCAACGACGGGGGGGAGAAGCTTTCTTT
CSVQRRGGEAFF
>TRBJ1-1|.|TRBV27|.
TGTGCCAGCAAACCTGGTGTGGGGCGCGGGACTGAAGCTTTCTTT
CASKPGVGRGTEAFF
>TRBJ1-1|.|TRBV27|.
TGTGCCAGCAGTTTATTCTTGGGGGGCGCAACTGAAGCTTTCTTT
CASSLFLGGATEAFF
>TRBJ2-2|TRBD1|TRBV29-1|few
TGCAGCGCCCGGACAGGGTGGGACACCGGGGAGCTGTTTTTT
CSARTGWDTGELFF